This T cell receptor (beta chain) appears in the sequencing data of a study of OX40 agonist ivuxolimab in advanced cancers. Background on the whole study: Ivuxolimab was an agonistic, fully human IgG2 monoclonal antibody directed against OX40 (CD134), a costimulatory receptor. A male proportion of 75% to 85% and a mean age of around 60 years, ranging from roughly 23 to 80, were recorded for the dose-escalation cohort. Intravenous ivuxolimab was administered to patients every 2 weeks at six dose levels: 0.01, 0.1, 0.3, 1.5, 3 and 10 mg/kg. The paper covers the monotherapy dose-escalation part of the phase I ivuxolimab trial, which included N ≈ 57 patients. Patients were allowed to have had prior anti-PD-1, anti-PD-L1 or anti-CTLA-4 therapy, and roughly two fifths of the dose-escalation patients had been treated with checkpoint inhibitors. Peripheral TCRbeta sequencing was intended to test whether TCR sequence diversity was altered and clonal T-cell expansion was caused by ivuxolimab. Of the 50 or so patients in dose escalation, some 20 had hepatocellular carcinoma, around 15 had melanoma, 9 had renal cell carcinoma and 9 had head and neck cancer. Three dose-escalation patients achieved partial responses, one with hepatocellular carcinoma and two with cutaneous melanoma. Study-level results and caveats: Low levels of normalized T-cell clonal expansion were also seen in some patients who did not respond. In the 0.1-3.0 mg/kg groups, partial responders had among the lowest normalized peripheral clonal expansion, particularly in CD8+ T cells. Clonal expansion of both CD4+ and CD8+ blood T cells was observed from baseline to week 6 at doses 0.1 to 3.0 mg/kg. Antigen specificity was not determined for the clonally expanded peripheral T cells. After ivuxolimab, CD8+ T cells had more expanded clones than CD4+ T cells on average.

Patients with a history of autoimmune disease or receiving systemic immunosuppression were excluded from the trial. Peripheral blood for TCR sequencing was collected from all dose cohorts at baseline, on cycle 4 day 1, and on cycle 7 day 1. The samples were taken from a phase I, first-in-human, multicenter, open-label dose-escalation trial of ivuxolimab. Adults with locally advanced or metastatic head and neck squamous cell, hepatocellular, melanoma or renal cell carcinoma were enrolled in the trial. CD4+ and CD8+ T cells were sorted separately from peripheral blood before TCR sequencing. From a lookup of the germline V gene (reference sequence), CDR1 and CDR2 are LNHDA and SQIVND. V is pared back by 6 bases and J by 8 bases, with 20 bases lying between the germline termini. The CDR3 holds 16 amino acids from the cysteine to the phenylalanine. CDR3 DNA is the only sequence kept; it has 48 bases, read in frame from the first base.

To sequence the TCRbeta CDR3 region, genomic DNA was isolated from the sorted cells. The immunoSEQ Assay was used for sequencing of TCRbeta CDR3 regions. The immuneACCESS repertoire file appears here via TCRdb, limited to in-frame rearrangements. These files lack a portion of the clones; in checked studies, under half of the deficit traces to unresolved V genes, and the cause of the others is not known. The sample table lists around 65,000 clones, around nine tenths of them with a count of one. 0.3% to 0.35% of the sample is held by the ten biggest clonotypes. Comments on this clone: This clone's antigen is unknown. No clone much larger than this one lies a single base away; base qualities are absent.

This TCR came from an adult with an advanced solid tumor such as melanoma, head and neck, liver or kidney cancer. The specimen was CD4+ or CD8+ T cells sorted from blood, collected in a trial of the OX40 agonist ivuxolimab. The rearranged chain carries TRBV19 and TRBJ1-6, with no confident D gene call. CDR3 sequence: CASSSGPTGGDSPLHF. The DNA reads as follows: TGTGCCAGTAGCTCCGGGCCCACCGGTGGCGATTCACCCCTCCACTTT.